This TCR beta chain was obtained from a study of CD8 T cells in Susac syndrome. Germline V lookup: CDR1 SGHDT, CDR2 YYEEEE. The V and J ends lost 5 bases and 2 bases respectively, with 13 bases between them. This CDR3 region has 14 residues. The sample holds one count of this clonotype. The authors reverse transcribed roughly 0.5 to 1 ug RNA with random hexamers. TCRdb reprocessed the immunoSEQ multiplex PCR reads via MiXCR and lists one record per CDR3 protein. There are 45,000 to 60,000 distinct CDR3 sequences in the sample; around 93% occur only once, and 0.4% to 0.55% lies in the top ten. The J gene is TRBJ1-2, the V gene TRBV5-6, with TRBD1 as a possible D gene (6 bases). This clonotype originated in a human donor with multiple sclerosis. The specimen was CD8+ T cells from PBMCs. Written as DNA, the CDR3 is TGTGCCAGCAGTCTGGGGGGCGGAAACTATGGCTACACCTTC. Its protein product is CASSLGGGNYGYTF.